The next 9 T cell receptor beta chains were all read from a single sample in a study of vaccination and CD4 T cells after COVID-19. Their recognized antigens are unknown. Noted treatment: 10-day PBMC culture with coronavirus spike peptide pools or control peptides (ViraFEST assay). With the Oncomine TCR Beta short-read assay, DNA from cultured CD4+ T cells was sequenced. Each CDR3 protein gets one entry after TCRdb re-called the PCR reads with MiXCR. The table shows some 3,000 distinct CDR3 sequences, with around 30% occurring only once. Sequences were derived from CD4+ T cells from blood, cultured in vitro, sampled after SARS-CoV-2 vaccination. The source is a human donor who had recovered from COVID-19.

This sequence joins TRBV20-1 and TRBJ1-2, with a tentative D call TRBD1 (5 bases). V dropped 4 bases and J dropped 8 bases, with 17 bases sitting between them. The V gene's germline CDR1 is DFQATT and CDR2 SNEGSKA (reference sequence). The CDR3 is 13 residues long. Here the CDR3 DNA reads TGCAGTGCTAAGAGAGGGGTGCCTGGCGGCTACACCTTC. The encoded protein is CSAKRGVPGGYTF.

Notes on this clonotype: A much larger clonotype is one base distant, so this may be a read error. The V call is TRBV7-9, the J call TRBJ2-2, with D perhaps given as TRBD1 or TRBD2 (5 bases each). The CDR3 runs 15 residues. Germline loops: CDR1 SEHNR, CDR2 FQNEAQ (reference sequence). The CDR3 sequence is CASSFGGINTGALFF. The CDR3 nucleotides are TGTGCCAGCAGCTTTGGGGGTATCAACACCGGGGCGCTGTTTTTT.

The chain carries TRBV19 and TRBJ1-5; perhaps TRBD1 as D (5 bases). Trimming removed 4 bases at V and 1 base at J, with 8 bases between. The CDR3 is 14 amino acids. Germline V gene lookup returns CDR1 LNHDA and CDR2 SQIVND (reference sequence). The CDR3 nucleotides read TGTGCCAGTAGTACTCAGGGAAGCAATCAGCCCCAGCATTTT. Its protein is CASSTQGSNQPQHF.

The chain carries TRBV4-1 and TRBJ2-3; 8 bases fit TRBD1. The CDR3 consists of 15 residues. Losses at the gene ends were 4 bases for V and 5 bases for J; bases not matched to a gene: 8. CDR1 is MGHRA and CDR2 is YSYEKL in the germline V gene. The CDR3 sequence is CASSPDRGGIDTQYF. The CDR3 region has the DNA TGCGCCAGCAGCCCAGACAGGGGCGGGATAGATACGCAGTATTTT.

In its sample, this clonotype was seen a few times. This CDR3 is CASSFGQNQETQYF. CDR3 coding DNA: TGTGCCAGCAGCTTCGGACAGAATCAAGAGACCCAGTACTTC. V gene TRBV5-4 combines with J gene TRBJ2-5; D may be TRBD1 (6 bases). CDR1 and CDR2 (germline): SGHNT, YYREEE (reference sequence). V shed 2 bases and J shed 2 bases, with 10 bases lying between them. The CDR3 sequence is 14 residues long.

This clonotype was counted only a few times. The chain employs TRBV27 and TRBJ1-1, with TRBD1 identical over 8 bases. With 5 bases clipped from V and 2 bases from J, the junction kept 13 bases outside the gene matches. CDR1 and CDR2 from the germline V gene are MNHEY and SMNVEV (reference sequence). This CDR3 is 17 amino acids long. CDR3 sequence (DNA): TGTGCCAGCAGTATACCAACAGGGGGTCCCCATAACACTGAAGCTTTCTTT. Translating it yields CASSIPTGGPHNTEAFF.

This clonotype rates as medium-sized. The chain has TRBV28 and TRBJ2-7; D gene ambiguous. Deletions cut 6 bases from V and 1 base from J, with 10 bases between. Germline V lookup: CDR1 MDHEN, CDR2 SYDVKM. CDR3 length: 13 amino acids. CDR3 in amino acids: CASSPPPSYEQYF. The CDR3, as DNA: TGTGCCAGCAGCCCCCCCCCGTCCTACGAGCAGTACTTC. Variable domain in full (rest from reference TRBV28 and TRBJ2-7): DVKVTQSSRYLVKRTGEKVFLECVQDMDHENMFWYRQDPGLGLRLIYFSYDVKMKEKGDIPEGYSVSREKKERFSLILESASTNQTSMYLCASSPPPSYEQYFGPGTRLTVT.

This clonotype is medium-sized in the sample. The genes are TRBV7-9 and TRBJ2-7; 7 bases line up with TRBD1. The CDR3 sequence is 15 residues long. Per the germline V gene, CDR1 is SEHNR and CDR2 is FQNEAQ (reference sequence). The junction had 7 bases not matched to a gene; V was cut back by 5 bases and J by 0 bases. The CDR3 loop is CASSNTGAPSYEQYF. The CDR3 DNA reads TGTGCCAGCAGCAATACAGGGGCCCCCTCCTACGAGCAGTACTTC.

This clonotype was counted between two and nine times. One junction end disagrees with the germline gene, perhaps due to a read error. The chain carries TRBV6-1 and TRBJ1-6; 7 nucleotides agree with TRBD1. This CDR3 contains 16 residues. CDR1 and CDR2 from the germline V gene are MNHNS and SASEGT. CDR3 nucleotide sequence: TGTGCCAGCAGTGGGGGGGACAGCCGGTATAGTTCACCCCTCCACTTT. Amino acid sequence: CASSGGDSRYSSPLHF.